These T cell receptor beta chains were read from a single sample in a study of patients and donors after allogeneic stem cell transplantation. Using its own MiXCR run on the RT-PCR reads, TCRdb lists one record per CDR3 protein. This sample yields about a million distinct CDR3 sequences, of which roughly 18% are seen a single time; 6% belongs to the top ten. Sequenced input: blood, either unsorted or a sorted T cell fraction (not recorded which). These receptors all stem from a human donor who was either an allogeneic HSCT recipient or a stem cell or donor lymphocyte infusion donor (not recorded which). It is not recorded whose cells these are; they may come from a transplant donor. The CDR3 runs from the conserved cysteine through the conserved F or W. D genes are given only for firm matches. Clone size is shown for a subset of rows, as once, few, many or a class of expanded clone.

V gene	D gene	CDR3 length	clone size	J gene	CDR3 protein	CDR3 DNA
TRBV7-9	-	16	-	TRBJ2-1	CASSLGGGLSYNEQFF	TGTGCCAGCAGCTTAGGTGGGGGACTGTCCTACAATGAGCAGTTCTTC
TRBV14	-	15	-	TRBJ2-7	CASSQEVWDTYEQYF	TGTGCCAGCAGCCAAGAGGTGTGGGACACCTACGAGCAGTACTTC
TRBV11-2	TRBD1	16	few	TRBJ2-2	CASSLRGGQGVGELFF	TGTGCCAGCAGCCTAAGGGGGGGACAGGGGGTCGGGGAGCTGTTTTTT
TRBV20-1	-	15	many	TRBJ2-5	CSARVSDKRGKTQYF	TGCAGTGCTAGAGTGAGCGACAAAAGGGGAAAGACCCAGTACTTC
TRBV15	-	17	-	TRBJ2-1	CATSRDRGRESYNEQFF	TGTGCCACCAGCAGAGATCGAGGCAGGGAGTCCTACAATGAGCAGTTCTTC
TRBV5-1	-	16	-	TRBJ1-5	CASSLGAGESNQPQHF	TGCGCCAGCAGCTTGGGGGCGGGAGAAAGCAATCAGCCCCAGCATTTT
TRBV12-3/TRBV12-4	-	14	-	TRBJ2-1	CASKDPSSYNEQFF	TGTGCCAGCAAAGACCCCAGCTCCTACAATGAGCAGTTCTTC
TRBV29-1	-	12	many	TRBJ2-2	CSVAGGSGELFF	TGCAGCGTTGCCGGGGGTTCCGGGGAGCTGTTTTTT
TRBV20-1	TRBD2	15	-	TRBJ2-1	CSAARLAGGVDEQFF	TGCAGTGCAGCAAGACTAGCGGGGGGAGTCGATGAGCAGTTCTTC
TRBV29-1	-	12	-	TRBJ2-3	CSVVYFTDTQYF	TGCAGCGTTGTGTATTTCACAGATACGCAGTATTTT
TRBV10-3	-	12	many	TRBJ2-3	CAARDNTDTQYF	TGTGCCGCCCGGGACAACACAGATACGCAGTATTTT
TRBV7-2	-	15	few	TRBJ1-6	CASSPNSRRNSPLHF	TGTGCCAGCAGCCCCAACAGTCGTCGAAATTCACCCCTCCACTTT
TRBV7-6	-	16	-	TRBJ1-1	CASSPGQFGMNTEAFF	TGTGCCAGCAGCCCTGGACAGTTTGGGATGAACACTGAAGCTTTCTTT
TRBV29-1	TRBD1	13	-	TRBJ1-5	CSVGGTDNQPQHF	TGCAGCGTTGGGGGGACAGATAATCAGCCCCAGCATTTT
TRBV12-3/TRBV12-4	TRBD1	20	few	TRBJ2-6	CASSWSLGTGITKGANVLTF	TGTGCCAGCAGTTGGTCTTTGGGGACAGGGATAACAAAGGGGGCCAACGTCCTGACTTTC
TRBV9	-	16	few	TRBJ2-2	CASSPREGFDTGELFF	TGTGCCAGCAGCCCCCGAGAGGGATTCGACACCGGGGAGCTGTTTTTT
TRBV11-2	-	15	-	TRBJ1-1	CASSTRTTLIREAFF	TGTGCCAGCAGCACGAGGACAACCCTCATCCGTGAAGCTTTCTTT
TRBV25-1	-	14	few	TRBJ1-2	CASSEGYINYGYTF	TGTGCCAGCAGTGAAGGGTATATCAACTATGGCTACACCTTC
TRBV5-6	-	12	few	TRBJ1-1	CASSLGTIRAFF	TGTGCCAGCAGCCTCGGCACGATTCGGGCTTTCTTT
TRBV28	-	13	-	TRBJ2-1	CASKGGLYNEQFF	TGTGCCAGCAAGGGCGGCTTATACAATGAGCAGTTCTTC
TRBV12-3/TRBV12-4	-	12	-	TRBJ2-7	CASSLTGLGQYF	TGTGCCAGCAGTTTAACAGGACTCGGGCAGTACTTC
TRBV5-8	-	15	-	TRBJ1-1	CASSPLIVVNTEAFF	TGTGCCAGCAGCCCTCTTATCGTTGTGAACACTGAAGCTTTCTTT
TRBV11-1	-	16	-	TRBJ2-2	CASSKRRGDAHRELFF	TGTGCCAGCAGCAAACGGAGGGGGGATGCGCACCGGGAGCTGTTTTTT
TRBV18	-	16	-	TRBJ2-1	CASSGRRFQSYNEQFF	TGTGCCAGCTCTGGACGTCGGTTTCAGTCGTACAATGAGCAGTTCTTC
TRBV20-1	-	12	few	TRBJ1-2	CSAEGRNYGYTF	TGCAGTGCCGAGGGACGGAACTATGGCTACACCTTC
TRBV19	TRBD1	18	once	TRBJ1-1	CASSTKQGPIFLFTEAFF	TGTGCCAGTAGTACCAAACAGGGGCCCATCTTCCTCTTCACTGAAGCTTTCTTT
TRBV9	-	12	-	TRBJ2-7	CASSVDSDEQYF	TGTGCCAGCAGCGTAGATAGCGACGAGCAGTACTTC
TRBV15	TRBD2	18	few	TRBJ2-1	CATSREPVWLAGNNEQFF	TGTGCCACCAGCAGAGAGCCGGTTTGGCTAGCGGGGAACAATGAGCAGTTCTTC
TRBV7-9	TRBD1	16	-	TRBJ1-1	CASSGAFGTGATEAFF	TGTGCCAGCAGCGGGGCTTTCGGGACAGGGGCGACTGAAGCTTTCTTT
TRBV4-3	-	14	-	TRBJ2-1	CASSQGVAQNEQFF	TGCGCCAGCAGCCAAGGGGTCGCACAGAATGAGCAGTTCTTC
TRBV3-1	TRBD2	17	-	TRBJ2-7	CASSQVIPGRAAYEQYF	TGTGCCAGCAGCCAAGTAATACCCGGGAGGGCAGCCTACGAGCAGTACTTC
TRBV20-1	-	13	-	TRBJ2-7	CSVLADSSYEQYF	TGCAGTGTTTTAGCGGATAGCTCCTACGAGCAGTACTTC
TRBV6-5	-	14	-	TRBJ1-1	CASSYSQGPTEAFF	TGTGCCAGCAGTTACTCGCAGGGTCCCACTGAAGCTTTCTTT
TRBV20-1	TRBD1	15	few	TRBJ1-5	CSARSGQSSNQPQHF	TGCAGTGCTAGATCGGGACAGTCTAGCAATCAGCCCCAGCATTTT
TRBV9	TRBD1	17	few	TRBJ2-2	CASSVGPGQGSTGELFF	TGTGCCAGCAGCGTAGGCCCGGGACAGGGGTCCACCGGGGAGCTGTTTTTT
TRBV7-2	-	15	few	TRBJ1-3	CASSLRSNSGNTIYF	TGTGCCAGCAGCTTAAGGTCAAACTCTGGAAACACCATATATTTT
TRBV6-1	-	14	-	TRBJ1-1	CASTPRGASTEAFF	TGTGCCAGCACCCCTAGAGGGGCGTCCACTGAAGCTTTCTTT
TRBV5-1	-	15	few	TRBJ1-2	CASSLEFGQENGYTF	TGCGCCAGCAGCTTGGAGTTCGGGCAGGAAAACGGCTACACCTTC